The entry below describes one T cell receptor beta chain. Per the original data handling: For nucleated cells, counts were estimated from reference gene primer amplification. The method was immunoSEQ multiplex PCR; TCRdb's version includes in-frame clones alone and lacks a portion of them. V and J calls and clone size follow that table, whereas D and trimming were derived from the DNA. The repertoire includes 200,000 to 250,000 clones, roughly 86% of them detected once, and approximately 13% sits in the top ten. V was clipped by 3 bases and J by 6 bases, with 18 bases between them. The germline CDR1 and CDR2 sequences are LGHDT and YNNKEL (reference sequence). This CDR3 has 17 amino acids. This entry comes from a study of blood T cell repertoires in COVID-19. As for the study in general: The United States, Italy and Spain supplied acute and convalescent COVID-19 samples. PBMCs, B-cell-depleted T cells, or T cells were the source of the cDNA or gDNA that made up the material.

Sequenced sample: peripheral blood. The source of this sequence is a man older than 75 with acute or convalescent COVID-19. The rearrangement links TRBV3-1 (or the pseudogene TRBV3-2) to TRBJ1-6; tentative D call: TRBD1 (6 bases). CDR3 residues: CASSQARTGGGNSPLHF. The CDR3 bases are TGTGCCAGCAGCCAGGCCCGGACGGGGGGCGGTAATTCACCCCTCCACTTT.